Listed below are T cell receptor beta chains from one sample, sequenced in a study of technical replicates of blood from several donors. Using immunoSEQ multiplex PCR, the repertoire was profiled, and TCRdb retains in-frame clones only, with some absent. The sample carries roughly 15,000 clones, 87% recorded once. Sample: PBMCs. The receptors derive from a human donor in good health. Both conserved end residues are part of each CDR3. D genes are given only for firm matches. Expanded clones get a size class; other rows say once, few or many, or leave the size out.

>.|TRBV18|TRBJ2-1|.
TGTGCCAGCTCACCCGCGGGGTATTTCGACAATGAGCAGTTCTTC
CASSPAGYFDNEQFF
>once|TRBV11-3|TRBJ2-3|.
TGTGCCAGCAGCTTCAGCGGGAGCACAGATACGCAGTATTTT
CASSFSGSTDTQYF
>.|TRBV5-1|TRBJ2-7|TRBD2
TGCGCCAGCAGCGATAGCGGGGGCCCCTACGAGCAGTACTTC
CASSDSGGPYEQYF
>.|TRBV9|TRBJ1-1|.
TGTGCCAGCAGCGCGACTAACACTGAAGCTTTCTTT
CASSATNTEAFF
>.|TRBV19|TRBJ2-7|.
TGTGCCAGTAGGGGCCAGGGGGGAAACCAGTACTTC
CASRGQGGNQYF
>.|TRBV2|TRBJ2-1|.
TGTGCCAGCAGTGCTGGGCAGGGGAAGGGTGAGCAGTTCTTC
CASSAGQGKGEQFF
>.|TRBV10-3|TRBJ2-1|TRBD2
TGTGCCATCAGTGAAGGACTAGCGGGAAGAAATGAGCAGTTCTTC
CAISEGLAGRNEQFF
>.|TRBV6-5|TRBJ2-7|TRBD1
TGTGCCAGCAGACCCGGGACAGGGGTCCCCTACGAGCAGTACTTC
CASRPGTGVPYEQYF
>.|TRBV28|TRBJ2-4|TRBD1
TGTGCCAGCAGTTCCCCGGGACAGGGCACGGACATTCAGTACTTC
CASSSPGQGTDIQYF
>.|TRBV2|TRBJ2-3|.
TGTGCCAGCAGTGAAGTGGGTCAGGCAGATACGCAGTATTTT
CASSEVGQADTQYF
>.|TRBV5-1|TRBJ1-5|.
TGCGCCAGCAGCTCTAGGGAGGGCAATAGCAATCAGCCCCAGCATTTT
CASSSREGNSNQPQHF
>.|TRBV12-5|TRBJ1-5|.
TGTGCTAGTGGTTTGGTACTGGAGGAGAGGAGCAATCAGCCCCAGCATTTT
CASGLVLEERSNQPQHF
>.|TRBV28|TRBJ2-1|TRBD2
TGTGCCAGCAGCCCCACCGGGACTAGCGGGAGGGAGCAGTTCTTC
CASSPTGTSGREQFF
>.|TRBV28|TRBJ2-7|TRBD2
TGTGCCCTATCTCGCGGTGGGATAGCGGGAGCTGCCTACGAGCAGTACTTC
CALSRGGIAGAAYEQYF
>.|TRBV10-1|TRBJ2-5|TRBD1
TGCGCCAGCAGTGAGTACGCCGGGACAGGGGTAGCGGAGACCCAGTACTTC
CASSEYAGTGVAETQYF
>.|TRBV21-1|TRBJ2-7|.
TGTGCCAGCAGCAATGGGGGGAGGGTGGCTAGTAAGGAGCAGTACTTC
CASSNGGRVASKEQYF
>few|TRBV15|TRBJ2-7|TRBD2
TGTGCCACCAGCAGAGAACTAGCGGGACTACGGGAGCAGTACTTC
CATSRELAGLREQYF
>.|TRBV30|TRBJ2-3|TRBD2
TGTGCCTGGAGTCGTGGTCTAGCGGGAGGTTCGAATACGCAGTATTTT
CAWSRGLAGGSNTQYF
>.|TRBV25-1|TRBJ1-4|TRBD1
TGTGCCAGCAGCAGGGGGCGTGTTGAAAAACTGTTTTTT
CASSRGRVEKLFF
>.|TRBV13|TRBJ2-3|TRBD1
TGTGCCAGCAGCTTAGTCAGGACAGGGTTTACAGATACGCAGTATTTT
CASSLVRTGFTDTQYF
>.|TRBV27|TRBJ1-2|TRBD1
TGTGCCAGCAGTTCGGGGGGGACAGGGAGCGGTGGCTACACCTTC
CASSSGGTGSGGYTF
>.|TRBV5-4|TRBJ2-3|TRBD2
TGTGCCAGCAGCTTTAGGACTAGCGGGAGTATAGATACGCAGTATTTT
CASSFRTSGSIDTQYF
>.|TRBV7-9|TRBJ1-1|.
TGTGCCAGCAGCCCGACCAGGGAGGGCACTGAAGCTTTCTTT
CASSPTREGTEAFF
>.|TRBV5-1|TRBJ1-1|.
TGCGCCAGCAGCTTGACCCAGATGAACACTGAAGCTTTCTTT
CASSLTQMNTEAFF
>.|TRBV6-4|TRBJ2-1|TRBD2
TGTGCCAGCAGGAGGACTAGCCTAGACAATGAGCAGTTCTTC
CASRRTSLDNEQFF
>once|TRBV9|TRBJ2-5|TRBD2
TGTGCCAGCAGCACCCGAGGACTAGCGGTGGGAGAGACCCAGTACTTC
CASSTRGLAVGETQYF
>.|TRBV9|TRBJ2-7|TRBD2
TGTGCCAGCAGCGAGGGGACTAGTCCCCTCTACGAGCAGTACTTC
CASSEGTSPLYEQYF
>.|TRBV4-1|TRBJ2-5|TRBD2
TGCGCCAGCAGCCAAGGTCCGACGGCGGGGGAAGAGACCCAGTACTTC
CASSQGPTAGEETQYF
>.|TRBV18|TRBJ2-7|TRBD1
TGTGCCAGCTCACTCGGGGGACAGGCAACCTACGAGCAGTACTTC
CASSLGGQATYEQYF
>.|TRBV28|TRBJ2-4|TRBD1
TGTGCCAGCAGTTTTGGGACAGGGGCGATAGTAGCCAAAAACATTCAGTACTTC
CASSFGTGAIVAKNIQYF
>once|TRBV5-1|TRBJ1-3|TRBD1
TGCGCCAGCAGCGTAGGACAGGGTTTCTCTGGAAACACCATATATTTT
CASSVGQGFSGNTIYF
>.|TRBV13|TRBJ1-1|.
TGTGCCAGCAGCTTAACGGACACTGAAGCTTTCTTT
CASSLTDTEAFF
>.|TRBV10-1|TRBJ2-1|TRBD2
TGCGCCAGCAGATCCGGGACTAGCGGGAGTAATGAGCAGTTCTTC
CASRSGTSGSNEQFF
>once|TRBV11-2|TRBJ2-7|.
TGTGCCAGCAGCTTAGATTCTTACGAGCAGTACTTC
CASSLDSYEQYF
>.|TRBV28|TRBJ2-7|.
TGTGCCAGCAGGACCGGGGGCGGGAGCTACGAGCAGTACTTC
CASRTGGGSYEQYF
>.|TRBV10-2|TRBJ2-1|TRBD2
TGCGCCAGCGGGGGACTAGGCCTCTATGAGCAGTTCTTC
CASGGLGLYEQFF
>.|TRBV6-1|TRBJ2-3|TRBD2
TGTGCCAGCAGACTAGCGGATAGCACAGATACGCAGTATTTT
CASRLADSTDTQYF